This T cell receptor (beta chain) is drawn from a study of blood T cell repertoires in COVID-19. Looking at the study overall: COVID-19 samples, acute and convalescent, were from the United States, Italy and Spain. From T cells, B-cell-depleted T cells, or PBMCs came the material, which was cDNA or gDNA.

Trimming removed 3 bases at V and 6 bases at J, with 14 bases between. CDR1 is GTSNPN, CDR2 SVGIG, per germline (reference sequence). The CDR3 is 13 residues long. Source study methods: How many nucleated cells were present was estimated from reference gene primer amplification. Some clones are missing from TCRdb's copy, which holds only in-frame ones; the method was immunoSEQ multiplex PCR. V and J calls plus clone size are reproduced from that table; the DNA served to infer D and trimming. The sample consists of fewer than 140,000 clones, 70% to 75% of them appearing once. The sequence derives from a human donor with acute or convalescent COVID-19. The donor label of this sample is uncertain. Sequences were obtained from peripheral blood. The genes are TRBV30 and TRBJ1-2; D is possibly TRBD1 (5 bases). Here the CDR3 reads CAWRRAGVDGYTF. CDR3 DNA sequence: TGTGCCTGGAGGCGGGCGGGGGTAGATGGCTACACCTTC.